This T cell receptor (beta chain) was sequenced for a study of T cell responses to AZD1222 COVID-19 vaccine (dated by TCRdb to about 2021). With regard to the full study: AZD1222 recipients with second doses at about 4 weeks or about 12 weeks were pooled, because spike-specific TCR depth and breadth did not differ between schedules. Enrollment into the trials was organized by age into subgroups of 18-55, 56-69 and 70-plus years, and those subgroups contained approximately 160, 26 and 62 TCR-sequenced participants, respectively. TCR sequencing was performed for fewer than 250 trial participants, of whom around 200 were given two doses of AZD1222 and about 25 were given two doses of MenACWY control vaccine.

The investigation overall reported the following: The 56-69-year group was small, and its depth increase did not reach significance, likely because of low power. CD4 TCRs associated with the vaccine covered the entire spike protein, and the dominant responses were in regions 160-218 and 743-854. No day 14 peak-response samples were available, so repertoires were characterized only after the peak T cell response. Reportedly, close to half of the unique spike-specific TCRs recognized epitopes lying outside the regions that are mutated in the B.1.351 and B.1.1.7 variants. Most participants were white British and females outnumbered males, and the authors suggested that clonal diversity may have been underestimated. After two AZD1222 doses, spike-specific TCR breadth and depth were significantly higher than at day 0 and than in MenACWY recipients. Conclusions about previously exposed vaccinees are limited because only a handful of AZD1222 recipients were SARS-CoV-2 seropositive at baseline.

About this clone: The clone's antigen remains unknown. No per-base quality is available; no much larger clone lies one base away.

The CDR3 regions of human TCRbeta chains were subjected to immunosequencing. On the study's bioinformatics: TCRs in the repertoires were matched against a reference library of SARS-CoV-2-specific TCRs that had been generated with the MIRA antigen-specificity platform. Breadth meant the fraction of unique TCRs that were SARS-CoV-2-associated, whereas depth meant the fraction of total T cells that were SARS-CoV-2-associated. Using the MIRA data, each spike-specific TCR was assigned both to the spike region to which the TCR was reactive and to a CD4 or CD8 class. Log10-transformed breadth and depth values were compared by one-way ANOVA with Sidak's multiple comparisons tests. The table comes from immuneACCESS by way of TCRdb, which keeps in-frame sequences with V and J called. Part of the clones is missing from these tables; in studies checked, under half for an unresolved V gene and the rest for unknown reasons. The V and J calls and the clone size are those of that table, but D and trimming were determined from the DNA. For this sample there are some 130,000 clones; 92% appear just once. The ten biggest clones cover roughly 3.1% of the sample.

The time point label on this specimen signifies: baseline before first vaccination. Vaccinee samples were obtained from the UK trials COV001 and COV002, which included a single-blind randomized controlled phase 2/3 trial of AZD1222 (ChAdOx1 nCoV-19) in healthy adults. For TCRbeta chain sequencing, PBMC samples were collected from trial participants at day 0 and at day 28 after the second dose. From cysteine to phenylalanine, the CDR3 is 13 amino acids long. Here the CDR3 DNA is all that survives: 39 bases in frame from base 1. The junction carries 11 bases between V and J, which are trimmed by 3 bases and 5 bases respectively. The germline V gene specifies SGHDT as CDR1 and YYEEEE as CDR2.

The clonotype comes from an adult in good health. Sequencing was performed on peripheral blood, taken on day 0 of AZD1222 vaccination. The V and J segments used are TRBV5-6 and TRBJ1-1; matching of 5 bases hints at TRBD1 as the D gene. The DNA sequence reads TGTGCCAGCAGCTCTGGGGGACCTACTGAAGCTTTCTTT. This is translated as CASSSGGPTEAFF.